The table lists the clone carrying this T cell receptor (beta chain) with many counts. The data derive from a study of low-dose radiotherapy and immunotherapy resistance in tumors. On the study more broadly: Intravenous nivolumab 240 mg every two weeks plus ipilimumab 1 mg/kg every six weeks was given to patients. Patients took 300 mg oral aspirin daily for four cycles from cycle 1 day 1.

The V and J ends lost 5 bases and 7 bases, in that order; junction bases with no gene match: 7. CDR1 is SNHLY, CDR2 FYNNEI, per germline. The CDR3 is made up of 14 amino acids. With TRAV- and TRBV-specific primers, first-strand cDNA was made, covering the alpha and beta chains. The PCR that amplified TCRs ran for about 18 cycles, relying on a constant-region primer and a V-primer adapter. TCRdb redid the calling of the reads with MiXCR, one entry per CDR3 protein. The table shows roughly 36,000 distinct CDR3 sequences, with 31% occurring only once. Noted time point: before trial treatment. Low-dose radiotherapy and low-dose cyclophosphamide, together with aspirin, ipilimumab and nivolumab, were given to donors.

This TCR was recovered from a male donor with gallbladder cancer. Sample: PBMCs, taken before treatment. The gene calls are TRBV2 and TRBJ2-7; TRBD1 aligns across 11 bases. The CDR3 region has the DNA TGTGCCAGCAGTAGGGGACAGGGGGATCAGGAGCAGTACTTC. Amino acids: CASSRGQGDQEQYF.